What follows is one T cell receptor (beta chain) and its context. The sample is drawn from a study of blood T cell repertoires in COVID-19. On the study more broadly: Whether acute or convalescent, the COVID-19 samples came from the United States, Italy and Spain. T cells, B-cell-depleted T cells, or PBMCs provided the cDNA or gDNA that served as material.

The germline gives CDR1 SGHVS, CDR2 FQNEAQ. The CDR3 spans 14 residues. The germline V and J ends were trimmed by 5 bases and 4 bases, with 15 bases remaining between them. As processed by the authors: Reference gene primer amplification gave estimated nucleated cell counts. Data came from immunoSEQ multiplex PCR; TCRdb stores just in-frame clones and leaves some out. D and trimming come from the DNA, and the V and J calls and clone size come from that table. This sample has about 100,000 clones; approximately 86% occur once, and the top ten carry around 6.5%. This sequence was found in a woman aged 55-69 years with acute or convalescent COVID-19. The chain uses TRBV7-8 and TRBJ2-7, with D possibly being TRBD2 (6 bases). Sequencing was performed on peripheral blood. CDR3 coding DNA: TGTGCCAGCAGCCGGGCTAGCGCGATGTACGAGCAGTACTTC. This sequence encodes CASSRASAMYEQYF.